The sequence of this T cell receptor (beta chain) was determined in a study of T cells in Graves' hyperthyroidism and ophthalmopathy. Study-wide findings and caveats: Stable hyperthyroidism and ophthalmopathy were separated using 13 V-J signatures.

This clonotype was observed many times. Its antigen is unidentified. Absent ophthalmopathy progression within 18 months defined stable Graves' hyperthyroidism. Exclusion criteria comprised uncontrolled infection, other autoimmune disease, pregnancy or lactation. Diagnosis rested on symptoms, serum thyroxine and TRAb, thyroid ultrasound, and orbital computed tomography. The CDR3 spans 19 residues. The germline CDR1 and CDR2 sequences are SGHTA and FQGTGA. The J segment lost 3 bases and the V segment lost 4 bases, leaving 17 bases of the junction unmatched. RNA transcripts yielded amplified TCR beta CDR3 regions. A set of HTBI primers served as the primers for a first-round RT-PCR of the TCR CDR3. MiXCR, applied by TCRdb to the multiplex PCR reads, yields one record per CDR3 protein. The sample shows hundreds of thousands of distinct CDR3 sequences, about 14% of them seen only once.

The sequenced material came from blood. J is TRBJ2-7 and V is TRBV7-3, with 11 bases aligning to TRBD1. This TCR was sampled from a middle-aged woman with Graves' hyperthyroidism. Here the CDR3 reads CASSSWSGTGGVSDYEQYF. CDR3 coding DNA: TGTGCCAGCAGCTCCTGGAGTGGGACAGGGGGTGTCTCGGACTACGAGCAGTACTTC.